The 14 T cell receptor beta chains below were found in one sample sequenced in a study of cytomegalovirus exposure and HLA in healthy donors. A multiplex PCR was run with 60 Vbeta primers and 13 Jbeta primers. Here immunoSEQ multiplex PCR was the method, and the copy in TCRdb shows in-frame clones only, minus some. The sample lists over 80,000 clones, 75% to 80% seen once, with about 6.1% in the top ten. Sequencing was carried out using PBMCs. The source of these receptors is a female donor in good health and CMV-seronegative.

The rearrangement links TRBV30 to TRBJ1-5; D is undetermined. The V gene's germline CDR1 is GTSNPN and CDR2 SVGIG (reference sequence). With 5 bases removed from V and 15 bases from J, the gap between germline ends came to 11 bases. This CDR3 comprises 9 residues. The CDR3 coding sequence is TGTGCCTGGCAGAGGGTCAGGCATTTT. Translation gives CAWQRVRHF.

The CDR3 is CASSLLREGTSGYTF. The CDR3 DNA follows: TGTGCCAGCAGTTTATTACGAGAAGGGACTTCTGGCTACACCTTC. The genes are TRBV28 and TRBJ1-2; possibly TRBD1 for D (5 bases). Between the trimmed V and J ends, which lost 1 base and 7 bases, there was a span of 16 bases. The germline V gene has CDR1 MDHEN and CDR2 SYDVKM. This CDR3 contains 15 residues.

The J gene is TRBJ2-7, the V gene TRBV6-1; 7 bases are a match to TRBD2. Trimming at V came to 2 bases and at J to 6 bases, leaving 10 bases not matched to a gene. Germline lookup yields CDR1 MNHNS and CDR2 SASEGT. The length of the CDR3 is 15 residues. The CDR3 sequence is CASSERSGKVGEQYF. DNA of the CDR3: TGTGCCAGCAGTGAACGGAGCGGGAAGGTTGGCGAGCAGTACTTC.

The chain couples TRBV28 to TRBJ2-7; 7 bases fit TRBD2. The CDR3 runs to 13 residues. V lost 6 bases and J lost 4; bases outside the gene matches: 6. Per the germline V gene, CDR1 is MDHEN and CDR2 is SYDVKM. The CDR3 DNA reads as TGTGCCAGCAGCCACGGGACTATATACGAGCAGTACTTC. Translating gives CASSHGTIYEQYF.

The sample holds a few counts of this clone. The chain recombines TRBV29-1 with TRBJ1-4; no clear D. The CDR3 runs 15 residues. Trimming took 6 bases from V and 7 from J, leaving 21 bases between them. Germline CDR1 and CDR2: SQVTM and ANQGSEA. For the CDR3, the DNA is TGCAGCGTCAAAGACCCCGTTGGGCTTGGTGAAAAACTGTTTTTT. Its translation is CSVKDPVGLGEKLFF.

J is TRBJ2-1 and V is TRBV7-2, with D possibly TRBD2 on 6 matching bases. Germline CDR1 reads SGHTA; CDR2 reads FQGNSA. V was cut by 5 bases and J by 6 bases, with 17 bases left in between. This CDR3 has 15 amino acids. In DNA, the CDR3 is TGTGCCAGCAGCACCACCCCCGGGACTTTCAATGAGCAGTTCTTC. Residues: CASSTTPGTFNEQFF.

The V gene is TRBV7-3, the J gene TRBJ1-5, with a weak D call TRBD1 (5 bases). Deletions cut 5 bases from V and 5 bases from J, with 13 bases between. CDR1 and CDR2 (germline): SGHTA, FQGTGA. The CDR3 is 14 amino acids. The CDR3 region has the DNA TGTGCCAGCAGCAACCCCGGGGGTGATCAGCCCCAGCATTTT. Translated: CASSNPGGDQPQHF.

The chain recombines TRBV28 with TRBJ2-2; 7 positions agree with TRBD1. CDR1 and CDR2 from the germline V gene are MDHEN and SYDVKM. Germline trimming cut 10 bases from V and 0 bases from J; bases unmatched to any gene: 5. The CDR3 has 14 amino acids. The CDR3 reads CATCRGTNTGELFF. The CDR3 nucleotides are TGTGCCACCTGCAGGGGGACGAACACCGGGGAGCTGTTTTTT. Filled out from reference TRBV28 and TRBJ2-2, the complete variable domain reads DVKVTQSSRYLVKRTGEKVFLECVQDMDHENMFWYRQDPGLGLRLIYFSYDVKMKEKGDIPEGYSVSREKKERFSLILESASTNQTSMYLCATCRGTNTGELFFGEGSRLTVL.

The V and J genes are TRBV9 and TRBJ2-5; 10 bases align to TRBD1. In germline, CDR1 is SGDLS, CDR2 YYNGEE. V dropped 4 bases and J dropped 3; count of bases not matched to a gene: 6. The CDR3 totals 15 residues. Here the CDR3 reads CASSPRGQGEETQYF. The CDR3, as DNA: TGTGCCAGCAGCCCGAGAGGACAGGGGGAAGAGACCCAGTACTTC.

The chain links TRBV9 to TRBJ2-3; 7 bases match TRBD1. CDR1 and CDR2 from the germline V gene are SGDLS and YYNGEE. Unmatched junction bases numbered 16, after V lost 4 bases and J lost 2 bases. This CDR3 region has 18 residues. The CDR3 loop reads CASSLQIQGDFHTDTQYF. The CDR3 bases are TGTGCCAGCAGCTTGCAAATCCAGGGGGATTTTCACACAGATACGCAGTATTTT.

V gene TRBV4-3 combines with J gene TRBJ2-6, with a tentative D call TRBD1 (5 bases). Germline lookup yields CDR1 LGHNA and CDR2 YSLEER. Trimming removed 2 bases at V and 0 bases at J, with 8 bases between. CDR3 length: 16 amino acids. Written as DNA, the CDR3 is TGCGCCAGCAGCCAAAACCAGGGCTCTGGGGCCAACGTCCTGACTTTC. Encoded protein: CASSQNQGSGANVLTF.

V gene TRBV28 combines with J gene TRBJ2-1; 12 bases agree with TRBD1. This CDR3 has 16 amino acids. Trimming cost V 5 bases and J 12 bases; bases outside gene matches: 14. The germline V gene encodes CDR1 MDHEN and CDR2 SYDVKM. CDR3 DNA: TGTGCCAGCAGTACAGCCGGGACAGGGGGCCTTAGGGGGCAGTTCTTC. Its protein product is CASSTAGTGGLRGQFF.

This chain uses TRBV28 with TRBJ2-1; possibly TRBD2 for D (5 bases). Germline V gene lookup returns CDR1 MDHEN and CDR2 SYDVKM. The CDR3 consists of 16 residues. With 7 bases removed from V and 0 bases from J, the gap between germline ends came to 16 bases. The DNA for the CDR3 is TGTGCCAGCACTTCTCTCTGGGAGAGCTCCTACAATGAGCAGTTCTTC. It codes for CASTSLWESSYNEQFF.

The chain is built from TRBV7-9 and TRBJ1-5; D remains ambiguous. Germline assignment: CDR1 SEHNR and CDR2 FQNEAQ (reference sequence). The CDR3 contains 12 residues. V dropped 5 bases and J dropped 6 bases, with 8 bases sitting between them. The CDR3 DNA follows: TGTGCCAGCAGCGCGGGAGGTCAGCCCCAGCATTTT. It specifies CASSAGGQPQHF. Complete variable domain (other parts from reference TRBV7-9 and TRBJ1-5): DTGVSQNPRHKITKRGQNVTFRCDPISEHNRLYWYRQTLGQGPEFLTYFQNEAQLEKSRLLSDRFSAERPKGSFSTLEIQRTEQGDSAMYLCASSAGGQPQHFGDGTRLSIL.